The following is a TCR beta chain sequence with its context. The data were obtained in a study of T cell responses to AZD1222 COVID-19 vaccine. Some clones are missing from TCRdb's copy, which holds only in-frame ones; the method was immunoSEQ multiplex PCR. Among over 120,000 clones listed, 80% to 95% were seen once. Germline loops: CDR1 SGHDT, CDR2 YYEEEE. CDR3 size: 12 residues. V gave up 5 bases and J gave up 8 bases, with 13 bases separating them. This sequence joins TRBV5-6 and TRBJ1-1; no firm D call. The receptor comes from an adult in good health. The sequenced sample was peripheral blood, obtained on day 0 of AZD1222 vaccination. This CDR3 reads CASRGEALEAFF. The CDR3 DNA sequence: TGTGCCAGCAGGGGAGAGGCTCTGGAAGCTTTCTTT.